One and the same sample provided the 15 T cell receptor beta chains below, sequenced in a study of cytomegalovirus exposure and HLA in healthy donors. Only in-frame clones appear in the TCRdb table, and some are missing; sequencing was by immunoSEQ multiplex PCR. The sample gives over 100,000 clones, about 94% of which show up once; 0.89% is in the top ten. Specimen: PBMCs. The origin of the receptors is a woman aged 18-30 years in good health and CMV-seronegative.

The V and J genes are TRBV19 and TRBJ2-4, with 8 bases aligning to TRBD1. The germline CDR1 and CDR2 sequences are LNHDA and SQIVND (reference sequence). CDR3 length: 15 residues. V was clipped by 3 bases and J by 3 bases; unmatched bases: 4. The CDR3 region is CASSMGQAGKNIQYF. The DNA of the CDR3 is TGTGCCAGTAGTATGGGACAGGCGGGCAAAAACATTCAGTACTTC. Full variable domain (rest looked up from reference TRBV19 and TRBJ2-4): DGGITQSPKYLFRKEGQNVTLSCEQNLNHDAMYWYRQDPGQGLRLIYYSQIVNDFQKGDIAEGYSVSREKKESFPLTVTSAQKNPTAFYLCASSMGQAGKNIQYFGAGTRLSVL.

This sequence joins TRBV19 and TRBJ2-3, with 7 nucleotides matching TRBD1. V shed 5 bases and J 0 bases; nucleotides not matched to a gene: 5. This CDR3 contains 15 residues. Germline V lookup: CDR1 LNHDA, CDR2 SQIVND (reference sequence). DNA for the CDR3: TGTGCCAGTAGTGATGGGACAGTTAGCACAGATACGCAGTATTTT. It yields the protein CASSDGTVSTDTQYF.

This sequence joins TRBV21-1 and TRBJ1-3. TRBV21-1 is flagged as a pseudogene. The CDR3 is 14 residues long. In DNA form, the CDR3 reads TGTGCCAGCAGCAAAGCCGGAAGGAGTTACACCATATATTTT. Translated: CASSKAGRSYTIYF.

This clone was seen just once. This sequence joins TRBV7-9 and TRBJ1-1; D is possibly TRBD1 (6 bases). Trimming took 5 bases from V and 8 from J, leaving 15 bases between them. The CDR3 consists of 13 residues. Germline values: CDR1 SEHNR, CDR2 FQNEAQ (reference sequence). The CDR3 is CASSPTSDREAFF. CDR3 nucleotide sequence: TGTGCCAGCAGCCCGACCAGCGACAGGGAAGCTTTCTTT. Supplemented by reference TRBV7-9 and TRBJ1-1, the full variable domain reads DTGVSQNPRHKITKRGQNVTFRCDPISEHNRLYWYRQTLGQGPEFLTYFQNEAQLEKSRLLSDRFSAERPKGSFSTLEIQRTEQGDSAMYLCASSPTSDREAFFGQGTRLTVV.

This chain links TRBV20-1 with TRBJ2-7; D is ambiguous. The length of the CDR3 is 11 residues. Germline assignment: CDR1 DFQATT and CDR2 SNEGSKA (reference sequence). Trimming took off 5 bases at V and 3 bases at J, with 8 bases between the two ends. The CDR3 DNA is TGCAGTGCTCGGGTCCTCTACGAGCAGTACTTC. Translated, it gives CSARVLYEQYF.

The rearrangement links TRBV4-1 to TRBJ1-2; a possible D gene is TRBD1 (5 bases). The CDR3 has 16 residues. V was clipped by 3 bases and J by 2 bases, with 16 bases between them. Germline V gene lookup returns CDR1 MGHRA and CDR2 YSYEKL. The CDR3 is CASSHGGEEFNYGYTF. The CDR3 DNA follows: TGCGCCAGCAGCCACGGAGGGGAAGAATTCAACTATGGCTACACCTTC.

The chain joins TRBV6-5 to TRBJ1-5; a weak D match, TRBD1 (6 bases). This CDR3 has 14 residues. Trimming left V 4 bases short and J 6 bases short, with 13 bases between. Germline V CDR1 and CDR2: MNHEY, SVGAGI. The CDR3 sequence is CASSFHREGQPQHF. DNA of the CDR3: TGTGCCAGCAGTTTCCACAGGGAAGGTCAGCCCCAGCATTTT.

This clone has a handful of counts. This chain links TRBV2 with TRBJ1-4, with D perhaps TRBD1 (5 bases). The CDR3 has 15 amino acids. CDR1 SNHLY and CDR2 FYNNEI come from the germline V gene. The V and J ends lost 6 bases and 6 bases respectively, with 17 bases between them. The CDR3 coding sequence is TGTGCCAGCAGGGACATCCTAGGAGGGGATGAAAAACTGTTTTTT. Encoded protein: CASRDILGGDEKLFF. Full variable domain (remainder filled in from reference TRBV2 and TRBJ1-4): EPEVTQTPSHQVTQMGQEVILRCVPISNHLYFYWYRQILGQKVEFLVSFYNNEISEKSEIFDDQFSVERPDGSNFTLKIRSTKLEDSAMYFCASRDILGGDEKLFFGSGTQLSVL.

Comments on this clone: The junction and the germline gene differ at one end; a read error may be behind it. J is TRBJ2-5 and V is TRBV7-7; TRBD2 might be the D (6 bases). The CDR3 totals 13 residues. Germline CDR1 reads SSHAT; CDR2 reads FNYEAQ (reference sequence). The CDR3 sequence is CASSLPGGETQYF. In DNA form, the CDR3 reads TGTGCTAGCAGCCTGCCCGGGGGAGAGACCCAGTACTTC.

The chain recombines TRBV6-6 with TRBJ2-7; the D gene is possibly TRBD1 (6 bases). This CDR3 comprises 14 residues. CDR1 and CDR2 (germline): MNHNY, SVGAGI (reference sequence). Trimming took off 10 bases at V and 5 bases at J, with 21 bases between the two ends. CDR3 nucleotide sequence: TGTGCCACCGACCCCTCCAGGGGAAGGAACGAGCAGTACTTC. Its protein product is CATDPSRGRNEQYF.

J is TRBJ2-3 and V is TRBV5-4; 10 nucleotides match TRBD2. CDR3 length equals 16 residues. After removal of 0 bases from V and 4 bases from J, the junction contained 5 bases not matched to a gene. Germline CDR1 is SGHNT and CDR2 is YYREEE (reference sequence). For the CDR3, the DNA is TGTGCCAGCAGCTTGGGGCTTAGCGGGGGGTCAGATACGCAGTATTTT. Translated, it gives CASSLGLSGGSDTQYF.

J is TRBJ2-2 and V is TRBV18; tentatively, D is TRBD2 (6 bases). The CDR3 is 14 residues long. Trimming took off 6 bases at V and 3 bases at J, with 11 bases between the two ends. CDR1 is KGHSH, CDR2 LQKENI, per germline. The DNA for the CDR3 is TGTGCCAGCTCGGGACTTGAAGACACCGGGGAGCTGTTTTTT. It encodes CASSGLEDTGELFF.

The V call is TRBV9, the J call TRBJ1-2, with D possibly being TRBD1 (6 bases). CDR1 is SGDLS, CDR2 YYNGEE, per germline. The CDR3 consists of 17 residues. Trimming pared 3 bases from V and 1 base from J, leaving 19 bases between. CDR3 in DNA: TGTGCCAGCAGCGCTCACCGGGACAACGGGAATAACTATGGCTACACCTTC. This encodes CASSAHRDNGNNYGYTF.

This clone was observed once. This sequence joins TRBV11-2 and TRBJ1-5, with 11 bases matching TRBD1. This CDR3 comprises 15 residues. From germline, CDR1 is SGHAT and CDR2 FQNNGV. The ends lost 5 bases at V and 4 bases at J; junction bases unmatched: 4. The CDR3 sequence: CASSPGTGGNQPQHF. In nucleotides, the CDR3 is TGTGCCAGCAGCCCAGGGACAGGGGGAAATCAGCCCCAGCATTTT.

The chain is built from TRBV19 and TRBJ1-3; D might be TRBD1 (5 bases). Trimming removed 3 bases at V and 0 bases at J, with 9 bases between. The CDR3 length is 15 residues. Germline V gives CDR1 LNHDA, CDR2 SQIVND (reference sequence). CDR3 sequence: CASSMDMSSGNTIYF. The CDR3 coding sequence is TGTGCCAGTAGTATGGACATGAGCTCTGGAAACACCATATATTTT.